A single sample gave rise to the 20 T cell receptor beta chains below, sequenced in a study of blood T cell repertoires in COVID-19. Profiled with immunoSEQ multiplex PCR; TCRdb holds only in-frame clones, not every one. The sample lists approximately 240,000 clones, around four fifths seen once, with 6% to 7% in the top ten. The sample taken for sequencing was peripheral blood. The receptors originated from a woman aged 60 to 75 with active or convalescent COVID-19.

The chain carries TRBV12-3 or TRBV12-4 and TRBJ2-1; D remains ambiguous. CDR3 size: 11 residues. Trimming removed 2 bases from V and 7 bases from J, with 3 bases in between. In DNA form, the CDR3 reads TGTGCCAGCAGTTTACTGAATGAGCAGTTCTTC. Residues: CASSLLNEQFF.

This sequence joins TRBV7-9 and TRBJ2-1; possibly TRBD1 for D (5 bases). Germline CDR1 reads SEHNR; CDR2 reads FQNEAQ (reference sequence). This CDR3 region has 14 residues. Trimming left V 5 bases short and J 4 bases short, with 12 bases between. Here the CDR3 reads CASSEQDSYNEQFF. CDR3 sequence (DNA): TGTGCCAGCAGCGAGCAAGACAGTTACAATGAGCAGTTCTTC.

This clone has just one count. The chain links TRBV4-2 to TRBJ2-1; D gene unclear. With 3 bases removed from V and 9 bases from J, the gap between germline ends came to 12 bases. The germline gives CDR1 LGHNA, CDR2 YNFKEQ. The CDR3 sequence is 13 residues long. CDR3 amino acids: CASSHGSSFEQFF. The CDR3 nucleotides read TGTGCCAGCAGCCACGGTTCTTCATTTGAGCAGTTCTTC.

The V call is TRBV28, the J call TRBJ2-1; the match to TRBD1 covers 11 bases. After removal of 1 base from V and 9 bases from J, the junction contained 8 bases not matched to a gene. The CDR3 spans 16 residues. The V gene's germline CDR1 is MDHEN and CDR2 SYDVKM. In nucleotides, the CDR3 is TGTGCCAGCAGTTTATTGGGACAGGGGGTAGAATTTGAGCAGTTCTTC. Protein sequence: CASSLLGQGVEFEQFF.

V and J are TRBV5-1 and TRBJ2-3, with unresolved D. Trimming cost V 2 bases and J 5 bases, with 18 bases left between them. The germline gives CDR1 SGHRS, CDR2 YFSETQ. CDR3 length: 16 residues. The CDR3 loop is CASSFNGAPVGDTQYF. CDR3 coding DNA: TGCGCCAGCAGCTTTAATGGAGCGCCCGTGGGAGATACGCAGTATTTT.

The rearrangement links TRBV7-8 to TRBJ1-5; D remains ambiguous. CDR1 is SGHVS and CDR2 is FQNEAQ in the germline V gene. The CDR3 spans 14 residues. The V end lost 2 bases, the J end lost 1 base, and 6 bases lay between the germline ends. CDR3: CASSLLRSNQPQHF. The CDR3 bases are TGTGCCAGCAGCTTATTGCGGAGCAATCAGCCCCAGCATTTT.

The chain joins TRBV11-2 to TRBJ1-3; possible D gene TRBD1, 6 bases. Looked up from germline, CDR1 is SGHAT and CDR2 is FQNNGV. The CDR3 totals 16 residues. Trimming removed 6 bases at V and 0 bases at J, with 15 bases between. The DNA for the CDR3 is TGTGCCAGCAGTCCATTGTGGGGGCCCTCTGGAAACACCATATATTTT. Protein product: CASSPLWGPSGNTIYF.

The rearrangement uses TRBV11-2 and TRBJ1-1; no clear D gene. The germline V gene encodes CDR1 SGHAT and CDR2 FQNNGV. The ends were cut back, 1 base at V and 4 bases at J, with 10 bases in the middle. The CDR3 consists of 14 residues. The CDR3 region is CASSLASGGTEAFF. In DNA, the CDR3 is TGTGCCAGCAGCTTAGCGTCAGGTGGCACTGAAGCTTTCTTT.

The chain is built from TRBV29-1 and TRBJ1-2; D is undetermined. V lost 5 bases and J lost 3, with 19 bases in between. This CDR3 contains 15 residues. Looked up from germline, CDR1 is SQVTM and CDR2 is ANQGSEA. The chain's CDR3 is CSVPDYPDEDYGYTF. The CDR3 DNA reads as TGCAGCGTTCCCGACTACCCGGACGAAGACTATGGCTACACCTTC.

The chain carries TRBV18 and TRBJ1-2; 8 nucleotides line up with TRBD1. The V segment lost 3 bases and the J segment 7 bases; nucleotides outside the gene matches: 1. CDR1 is KGHSH and CDR2 is LQKENI in the germline V gene. This CDR3 has 12 residues. The CDR3 reads CASSPGQGGYTF. Written as DNA, the CDR3 is TGTGCCAGCTCACCCGGACAGGGTGGCTACACCTTC.

This rearrangement joins TRBV5-4 to TRBJ2-5; D is possibly TRBD2 (7 bases). The CDR3 loop spans 16 amino acids. Germline V gives CDR1 SGHNT, CDR2 YYREEE (reference sequence). V was pared by 3 bases and J by 2 bases, with 17 bases between. CDR3 nucleotide sequence: TGTGCCAGCAGCTGGGGGGGGGCGCAACAACAAGAGACCCAGTACTTC. Amino acid sequence: CASSWGGAQQQETQYF.

This clone has a single count. The chain links TRBV5-1 to TRBJ2-7, with a tentative D call TRBD2 (6 bases). V was pared by 7 bases and J by 7 bases, with 18 bases between. The CDR3 runs to 13 residues. Germline CDR1 is SGHRS and CDR2 is YFSETQ. The CDR3 sequence: CASGVHFGGEQYF. Written as DNA, the CDR3 is TGCGCCAGCGGAGTCCATTTTGGGGGGGAGCAGTACTTC.

The chain joins TRBV5-6 to TRBJ1-5; D is unresolved. V was shortened by 3 bases and J by 0 bases, with 10 bases between the two germline ends. Germline-derived CDR1 and CDR2 are SGHDT and YYEEEE. The CDR3 runs 15 residues. In DNA, the CDR3 is TGTGCCAGCAGCTCTTACAGCAATAGCAATCAGCCCCAGCATTTT. Amino acid sequence: CASSSYSNSNQPQHF.

The V and J genes are TRBV7-6 and TRBJ2-2; D may be TRBD1 (5 bases). The V and J ends lost 6 bases and 6 bases respectively, with 11 bases between them. CDR1 and CDR2 from the germline V gene are SGHVS and FNYEAQ. The CDR3 spans 13 residues. CDR3 protein: CASRSGFSGELFF. The CDR3 DNA sequence: TGTGCCAGCAGGTCAGGGTTTTCCGGGGAGCTGTTTTTT.

This clone was picked up one time. The rearrangement links TRBV9 to TRBJ1-1, with TRBD1 matching over 7 bases. Germline V gene sequence: CDR1 SGDLS, CDR2 YYNGEE. The CDR3 sequence is 17 residues long. Trimming at V came to 3 bases and at J to 0 bases, leaving 11 bases not matched to a gene. CDR3: CASSARQGLPMNTEAFF. The CDR3 coding sequence is TGTGCCAGCAGCGCAAGACAGGGTCTACCCATGAACACTGAAGCTTTCTTT.

This chain uses TRBV2 with TRBJ2-6, with TRBD1 matching over 7 bases. From germline, CDR1 is SNHLY and CDR2 FYNNEI. After removal of 9 bases from V and 3 bases from J, the junction contained 8 bases not matched to a gene. The CDR3 totals 15 residues. The CDR3 DNA reads as TGTGCCAGGAGGTTGACAGGGTATGGGGCCAACGTCCTGACTTTC. Translating gives CARRLTGYGANVLTF.

The V gene is TRBV10-3, the J gene TRBJ2-2; D not resolved. Per the germline V gene, CDR1 is ENHRY and CDR2 is SYGVKD. V was cut by 3 bases and J by 1 base, with 6 bases left in between. The CDR3 totals 14 residues. The CDR3 region has the DNA TGTGCCATCAGTGATTCTAAGAACACCGGGGAGCTGTTTTTT. It translates to CAISDSKNTGELFF.

The V gene is TRBV10-3, the J gene TRBJ1-2, with D unresolved. The CDR3 is 13 amino acids. Looked up from germline, CDR1 is ENHRY and CDR2 is SYGVKD. V was cut by 5 bases and J by 4 bases, with 11 bases left in between. CDR3 loop: CAISFSGSYGYTF. The CDR3 nucleotides read TGTGCCATCAGTTTTAGCGGGTCCTATGGCTACACCTTC.

The chain is built from TRBV6-5 and TRBJ1-6, with 9 bases fitting TRBD1. The CDR3 extends over 12 amino acids. J gave up 13 bases and V 7 bases, and 5 bases lay outside the gene matches. Germline V gene data show CDR1 as MNHEY and CDR2 as SVGAGI. The CDR3 sequence: CASTEGQGPLHF. The CDR3, as DNA: TGTGCCAGCACCGAAGGACAGGGGCCCCTCCACTTT.

This rearrangement joins TRBV5-4 to TRBJ1-4, with 10 bases that match TRBD1. With 4 bases clipped from V and 5 bases from J, the junction kept 5 bases outside the gene matches. The CDR3 is 15 residues long. Germline values: CDR1 SGHNT, CDR2 YYREEE (reference sequence). In DNA, the CDR3 is TGTGCCAGCAGCAATCCGGGACAGGGGAATGAAAAACTGTTTTTT. As protein: CASSNPGQGNEKLFF.